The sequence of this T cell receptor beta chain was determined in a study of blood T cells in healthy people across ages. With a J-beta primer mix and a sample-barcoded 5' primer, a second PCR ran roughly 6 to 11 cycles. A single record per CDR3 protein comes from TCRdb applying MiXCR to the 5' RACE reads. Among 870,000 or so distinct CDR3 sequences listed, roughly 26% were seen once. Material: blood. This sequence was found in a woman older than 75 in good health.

The chain's CDR3 is CASSPPVNRGNTEAFF. The CDR3 DNA reads TGTGCCAGCTCACCACCGGTCAACAGAGGGAACACTGAAGCTTTCTTT. The chain has TRBV18 and TRBJ1-1; no clear D. Germline lookup yields CDR1 KGHSH and CDR2 LQKENI. The CDR3 contains 16 residues. The V end was cut by 0 bases, the J end by 1 base, with 12 bases between.